The 7 T cell receptor beta chains reported below all come from one sample, sequenced in a study of T cell responses to AZD1222 COVID-19 vaccine. Produced via immunoSEQ multiplex PCR; TCRdb's table is partial and in-frame only. The table includes about 140,000 clones, 85% to 95% detected once. Sequencing was performed on peripheral blood, taken on day 0 of AZD1222 vaccination. These TCRs come from an adult in good health.

The V and J genes are TRBV10-3 and TRBJ1-2, with TRBD1 matching over 9 bases. Germline CDR1 reads ENHRY; CDR2 reads SYGVKD. There are 15 residues in the CDR3. Trimming removed 6 bases from V and 3 bases from J; junction bases left unmatched: 8. In nucleotides, the CDR3 is TGTGCCATCAGCCCCGGGACAGGGATAGACTATGGCTACACCTTC. Translated: CAISPGTGIDYGYTF.

The V and J genes are TRBV6-1 and TRBJ1-5; TRBD1 aligns across 8 bases. The CDR3 is 18 residues long. Trimming cost V 4 bases and J 4 bases; bases outside gene matches: 15. Germline V gene sequence: CDR1 MNHNS, CDR2 SASEGT. The CDR3 sequence is CASSVPTGQGLGNQPQHF. The DNA of the CDR3 is TGTGCCAGCAGTGTCCCAACCGGACAGGGTTTAGGAAATCAGCCCCAGCATTTT.

With regard to this clone: At the DNA level, this CDR3 is encoded by other sequences in the same sample as well. DNA of the CDR3: TGTGCCTGGAGTGTACGGGGCGACGAGCAGTACTTC. The encoded protein is CAWSVRGDEQYF. The chain is built from TRBV30 and TRBJ2-7, with D possibly called TRBD1 or TRBD2 (5 bases each). This CDR3 is 12 amino acids long. V was pared by 0 bases and J by 5 bases, with 8 bases between. Looked up from germline, CDR1 is GTSNPN and CDR2 is SVGIG (reference sequence). The full variable domain, rest sourced from reference TRBV30 and TRBJ2-7, is SQTIHQWPATLVQPVGSPLSLECTVEGTSNPNLYWYRQAAGRGLQLLFYSVGIGQISSEVPQNLSASRPQDRQFILSSKKLLLSDSGFYLCAWSVRGDEQYFGPGTRLTVT.

The chain uses TRBV19 and TRBJ2-6, with a possible D match to TRBD2 (6 bases). Germline V CDR1 and CDR2: LNHDA, SQIVND (reference sequence). CDR3 length equals 17 residues. The V end lost 0 bases, the J end lost 2 bases, and 11 bases lay between the germline ends. CDR3: CASSIDKRTTGANVLTF. The CDR3 DNA reads TGTGCCAGTAGTATAGATAAACGGACTACTGGGGCCAACGTCCTGACTTTC.

The CDR3 is CASSHPAGGPDTQYF. In DNA, the CDR3 is TGTGCCAGCAGCCATCCAGCGGGGGGGCCAGATACGCAGTATTTT. This chain links TRBV13 with TRBJ2-3; 10 positions match TRBD2. The CDR3 has 15 residues. V shed 5 bases, J shed 4 bases, and the junction held 6 bases outside the gene matches. CDR1 is PRHDT and CDR2 is FYEKMQ in the germline V gene (reference sequence).

The chain links TRBV7-9 to TRBJ2-7; tentative D call: TRBD2 (6 bases). Trimming stripped 5 bases from V and 2 bases from J, with 19 bases between. The CDR3 spans 16 residues. Germline V gives CDR1 SEHNR, CDR2 FQNEAQ (reference sequence). CDR3 coding DNA: TGTGCCAGCAGCCCTCCGTCATTCGGGAGTACCTACGAGCAGTACTTC. Its translation: CASSPPSFGSTYEQYF. Variable domain in full (rest from reference TRBV7-9 and TRBJ2-7): DTGVSQNPRHKITKRGQNVTFRCDPISEHNRLYWYRQTLGQGPEFLTYFQNEAQLEKSRLLSDRFSAERPKGSFSTLEIQRTEQGDSAMYLCASSPPSFGSTYEQYFGPGTRLTVT.

The CDR3 sequence: CSVTGTSGNTGELFF. The CDR3 bases are TGCAGCGTTACCGGGACTAGCGGGAACACCGGGGAGCTGTTTTTT. The gene calls are TRBV29-1 and TRBJ2-2; 11 bases are shared with TRBD2. This CDR3 has 15 residues. CDR1 is SQVTM and CDR2 is ANQGSEA in the germline V gene. Losses at the gene ends were 5 bases for V and 1 base for J; bases not matched to a gene: 3.